This passage covers 14 T cell receptor beta chains from one sample sequenced in a study of CD4 T cell repertoires in COVID-19. Profiled with immunoSEQ multiplex PCR; TCRdb holds only in-frame clones, not every one. The table has over 75,000 clones, around 82% seen once. The source material was CD4+ T cells from peripheral blood, sampled after recovery from COVID-19. The receptors stem from a human donor who had COVID-19.

The rearrangement uses TRBV19 and TRBJ1-5, with D possibly being TRBD1 (5 bases). This CDR3 comprises 15 residues. The ends were cut back, 1 base at V and 7 bases at J, with 14 bases in the middle. The V gene's germline CDR1 is LNHDA and CDR2 SQIVND (reference sequence). The CDR3 protein is CASSIANWGGQPQHF. CDR3 in DNA: TGTGCCAGTAGTATAGCAAATTGGGGCGGACAGCCCCAGCATTTT.

The chain is built from TRBV10-3 and TRBJ2-2; a weak D match, TRBD1 (5 bases). Germline-derived CDR1 and CDR2 are ENHRY and SYGVKD. V was cut by 2 bases and J by 7 bases, with 8 bases left in between. The CDR3 runs 13 residues. In nucleotides, the CDR3 is TGTGCCATCAGTGAGCCAGGGTTCGGGGAGCTGTTTTTT. The encoded protein is CAISEPGFGELFF.

The rearrangement links TRBV7-2 to TRBJ2-1, with D possibly being TRBD2 (6 bases). V was cut by 1 base and J by 0 bases, with 10 bases left in between. CDR3 length: 16 residues. Germline CDR1 reads SGHTA; CDR2 reads FQGNSA. As DNA, the CDR3 is TGTGCCAGCAGCTTAGTGGGACTTACCTCCTACAATGAGCAGTTCTTC. Translated, it gives CASSLVGLTSYNEQFF.

A few counts support this clone. The chain recombines TRBV3-1 (or the pseudogene TRBV3-2) with TRBJ1-1, with TRBD1 as a possible D gene (5 bases). Trimming stripped 6 bases from V and 1 base from J, with 9 bases between. This CDR3 has 13 amino acids. CDR1 LGHDT and CDR2 YNNKEL come from the germline V gene (reference sequence). The CDR3 here is CASRDIRNTEAFF. CDR3 nucleotide sequence: TGTGCCAGCAGGGACATACGGAACACTGAAGCTTTCTTT.

This sequence joins TRBV6-5 and TRBJ2-7, with 9 bases fitting TRBD1. Losses at the gene ends were 5 bases for V and 7 bases for J; bases not matched to a gene: 9. Per germline, CDR1 MNHEY and CDR2 SVGAGI. The CDR3 covers 14 residues. CDR3 in amino acids: CASSPGQGKKEQYF. CDR3 in DNA: TGTGCCAGCAGTCCGGGACAGGGTAAAAAAGAGCAGTACTTC.

This chain connects TRBV10-3 to TRBJ1-1; D is unresolved. V was pared by 6 bases and J by 2 bases, with 10 bases between. There are 13 residues in the CDR3. CDR1 and CDR2 from the germline V gene are ENHRY and SYGVKD. The CDR3 protein is CAIRQPYNTEAFF. The CDR3 nucleotides read TGTGCCATCAGACAGCCATATAACACTGAAGCTTTCTTT.

The count of this clone is one. The chain is built from TRBV15 and TRBJ2-1; no clear D gene. V was trimmed by 0 bases and J by 3 bases, leaving 6 bases between them. The length of the CDR3 is 14 residues. The germline V gene encodes CDR1 LNHNV and CDR2 YYDKDF (reference sequence). The CDR3 reads CATSRDWDYNEQFF. In DNA form, the CDR3 reads TGTGCCACCAGCAGAGATTGGGACTACAATGAGCAGTTCTTC.

This rearrangement joins TRBV19 to TRBJ1-4; D gene uncertain. Trimming cost V 6 bases and J 8 bases, with 16 bases left between them. Germline lookup yields CDR1 LNHDA and CDR2 SQIVND (reference sequence). The CDR3 loop spans 14 amino acids. This CDR3 is CASSVRHESEKLFF. The DNA of the CDR3 is TGTGCCAGTAGCGTACGACATGAATCGGAAAAACTGTTTTTT.

The J gene is TRBJ2-3, the V gene TRBV9; D is unresolved. Germline V gene sequence: CDR1 SGDLS, CDR2 YYNGEE. V lost 1 base to trimming and J lost 0 bases, with 12 bases between them. The CDR3 loop spans 16 amino acids. CDR3 coding DNA: TGTGCCAGCAGCGTAAGATCCAGCACTAGCACAGATACGCAGTATTTT. This translates into CASSVRSSTSTDTQYF.

The V and J genes are TRBV6-5 and TRBJ1-5; 10 positions match TRBD1. The CDR3 has 15 amino acids. CDR1 MNHEY and CDR2 SVGAGI come from the germline V gene. J was trimmed by 5 bases and V by 6 bases; bases with no gene match: 7. CDR3 region: CASSPGTGVDQPQHF. The CDR3 DNA reads TGTGCCAGCAGCCCCGGGACAGGGGTGGATCAGCCCCAGCATTTT.

The V call is TRBV10-3, the J call TRBJ1-2; 11 bases map to TRBD1. V was pared by 6 bases and J by 7 bases, with 7 bases of the junction left unmatched. The CDR3 extends over 14 amino acids. The germline V gene encodes CDR1 ENHRY and CDR2 SYGVKD. The CDR3 bases are TGTGCCATCAGAGGGGACAGGGGGTCTAGTGGCTACACCTTC. This codes for CAIRGDRGSSGYTF.

For the CDR3, the DNA is TGTGCCAGCAGGGATTACAGGGAAGGGGGCTACGAGCAGTACTTC. Its translation: CASRDYREGGYEQYF. The chain has TRBV2 and TRBJ2-7, with a weak D call TRBD1 (6 bases). This CDR3 is built from 15 residues. V shed 6 bases and J shed 3 bases, with 18 bases lying between them. CDR1 is SNHLY and CDR2 is FYNNEI in the germline V gene.

The rearrangement joins TRBV2 to TRBJ1-1; 10 bases fit TRBD1. V was pared by 8 bases and J by 0 bases, with 6 bases of the junction left unmatched. The CDR3 sequence is 15 residues long. Germline loops: CDR1 SNHLY, CDR2 FYNNEI. The chain's CDR3 is CASQIGTGVNTEAFF. The CDR3 DNA sequence: TGTGCCAGCCAGATCGGGACAGGGGTGAACACTGAAGCTTTCTTT.

V gene TRBV3-1 (or the pseudogene TRBV3-2) combines with J gene TRBJ1-6; perhaps TRBD1 as D (5 bases). CDR1 LGHDT and CDR2 YNNKEL come from the germline V gene (reference sequence). The CDR3 is 16 amino acids. Trimming took off 1 base at V and 10 bases at J, with 17 bases between the two ends. CDR3 region: CASSQGGAGVGSPLHF. CDR3 nucleotides: TGTGCCAGCAGCCAAGGAGGGGCAGGAGTCGGGTCACCCCTCCACTTT.